By proportion, the clone carrying this TCR beta chain is medium-sized. The V gene's germline CDR1 is MNHNY and CDR2 SVGAGI (reference sequence). V shed 0 bases and J shed 5 bases, with 22 bases lying between them. This CDR3 is 19 amino acids long. This record belongs to a study of T-cell reconstitution after alpha-beta-depleted transplantation in children. The TCRbeta library incorporated unique molecular identifiers. Each CDR3 protein gets one entry after TCRdb re-called the PCR reads with MiXCR. The sample yields some 220,000 distinct CDR3 sequences, roughly a tenth seen once. The sample consisted of PBMCs from the stem cell graft donor, taken from the stem cell graft. This clonotype was sampled from a human donor who donated a stem cell graft to a child with acute lymphoblastic leukemia. This rearrangement joins TRBV6-6 to TRBJ1-4; D ambiguous. Here the CDR3 DNA reads TGTGCCAGCAGTTACTCCCCGCGGGAGCCAGCGACGGGGAATGAAAAACTGTTTTTT. It codes for CASSYSPREPATGNEKLFF.